The 9 T cell receptor beta chains listed next were all sequenced from one sample in a study of T cell repertoires in cytomegalovirus infection. TCRdb ran MiXCR on the reads and lists one entry per CDR3 protein. Of hundreds of thousands of distinct CDR3 sequences in the sample, roughly a sixth were seen once. Sequencing used PBMCs. The receptors here all came from a human donor in good health (CMV status not recorded). Some clones in this sample may be carry-over from other donors' samples.

The sample holds a few counts of this clonotype. The chain couples TRBV7-9 to TRBJ2-5, with TRBD2 identical over 9 bases. This CDR3 contains 18 residues. CDR1 SEHNR and CDR2 FQNEAQ come from the germline V gene (reference sequence). Germline trimming cut 5 bases from V and 4 bases from J; bases unmatched to any gene: 17. In DNA form, the CDR3 reads TGTGCCAGCAGCGCCTACGGGACTAGCTTAATATGGGGAGAGACCCAGTACTTC. Its translation is CASSAYGTSLIWGETQYF.

The V call is TRBV15, the J call TRBJ1-5; unclear D gene. This CDR3 region has 14 residues. Germline loops: CDR1 LNHNV, CDR2 YYDKDF (reference sequence). Trimming left V 0 bases short and J 11 bases short, with 14 bases between. The CDR3 coding sequence is TGTGCCACCAGCAGAGAAGGTGGGTCGCTGGCCCAGCATTTT. Amino acids: CATSREGGSLAQHF.

Comments on this clonotype: The junction does not match germline at one end; this may be a read error. The chain is built from TRBV28 and TRBJ2-1; possibly TRBD2 for D (7 bases). This CDR3 contains 11 residues. Germline V gives CDR1 MDHEN, CDR2 SYDVKM. CDR3 region: CASSLLGGPNF. The CDR3 nucleotides read TGTGCCAGCAGTTTATTGGGGGGGCCGAACTTC.

This clonotype was seen at least ten times. The rearrangement uses TRBV7-9 and TRBJ2-2, with D possibly being TRBD1 (6 bases). Germline CDR1 is SEHNR and CDR2 is FQNEAQ (reference sequence). CDR3 length: 17 amino acids. The V end was cut by 5 bases, the J end by 2 bases, with 18 bases between. This chain's CDR3 is CASSPRGGTPNTGELFF. In nucleotides, the CDR3 is TGTGCCAGCAGCCCCCGAGGGGGAACCCCCAACACCGGGGAGCTGTTTTTT.

This clonotype appeared a few times. This chain joins TRBV20-1 and TRBJ1-4, with D hard to call. This CDR3 has 12 residues. The V gene lost 4 bases and the J gene lost 10 bases, with 13 bases spanning the gap. From germline, CDR1 is DFQATT and CDR2 SNEGSKA (reference sequence). The CDR3 sequence is CSATGPLGKLFF. Written as DNA, the CDR3 is TGCAGTGCTACCGGGCCACTAGGAAAACTGTTTTTT.

V gene TRBV28 combines with J gene TRBJ1-5; TRBD1 matches at 10 bases. The trim removed 10 bases at V and 3 bases at J, leaving 15 bases unmatched. This CDR3 is 17 amino acids long. In germline, CDR1 is MDHEN, CDR2 SYDVKM. The CDR3 DNA reads TGTGCCAACATCGGATTCCGGGACAGGGGAATCAATCAGCCCCAGCATTTT. Its translation: CANIGFRDRGINQPQHF. Full variable domain (outside the CDR3, taken from reference TRBV28 and TRBJ1-5): DVKVTQSSRYLVKRTGEKVFLECVQDMDHENMFWYRQDPGLGLRLIYFSYDVKMKEKGDIPEGYSVSREKKERFSLILESASTNQTSMYLCANIGFRDRGINQPQHFGDGTRLSIL.

This clonotype was picked up many times. The chain links TRBV4-3 to TRBJ1-5; D gene ambiguous. Deletions cut 0 bases from V and 6 bases from J, with 9 bases between. The CDR3 contains 14 residues. The germline V gene has CDR1 LGHNA and CDR2 YSLEER. This CDR3 is CASSQETAAQPQHF. In nucleotides, the CDR3 is TGCGCCAGCAGCCAAGAAACCGCAGCTCAGCCCCAGCATTTT.

The chain is built from TRBV5-1 and TRBJ1-1; D may be TRBD1 (5 bases). CDR1 and CDR2 (germline): SGHRS, YFSETQ. V lost 5 bases and J 1 base, leaving 15 bases between the germline ends. The CDR3 contains 15 residues. This CDR3 reads CASRENPTGNTEAFF. The CDR3 nucleotides read TGCGCCAGCAGAGAGAATCCTACAGGGAACACTGAAGCTTTCTTT.

CDR3 sequence reads: CASSIRQLAGGYNEQFF. As DNA, the CDR3 is TGTGCCAGTAGTATACGACAACTAGCGGGGGGCTACAATGAGCAGTTCTTC. The chain couples TRBV19 to TRBJ2-1, with TRBD2 identical over 12 bases. Germline V gene data show CDR1 as LNHDA and CDR2 as SQIVND (reference sequence). The CDR3 covers 17 residues. The junction had 5 bases not matched to a gene; V was cut back by 2 bases and J by 3 bases.